Below, 20 T cell receptor beta chains from the same sample are listed, as sequenced in a study of glioma-infiltrating T cells after dendritic cell vaccination. Time point described: after dendritic cell vaccination, including at tumor progression/relapse. Dendritic cells derived from monocytes and pulsed with autologous tumor lysate formed the vaccine. The protocol was immunoSEQ multiplex PCR, while the TCRdb copy is restricted to in-frame clones and leaves out a portion. The sample includes around 150 clones, approximately 90% of them seen just once. The sample here was tumor tissue, taken after dendritic cell vaccination. These receptors all come from a human donor with glioblastoma.

Notes on this clone: The junction shows a germline mismatch at one end, possibly a read error. The chain joins TRBV18 to TRBJ2-3, with D maybe TRBD1 (5 bases). The germline V gene encodes CDR1 KGHSH and CDR2 LQKENI. CDR3 length: 16 residues. The CDR3 sequence: CASSPPNQGKRDTQYF. CDR3 bases: TGTGCCAGCTCGCCACCGAATCAGGGAAAGAGAGATACGCAGTATTTT.

V and J are TRBV4-2 and TRBJ2-5, with 8 bases fitting TRBD2. Germline V gene sequence: CDR1 LGHNA, CDR2 YNFKEQ. V shed 3 bases, J shed 4 bases, and the junction held 13 bases outside the gene matches. The CDR3 has 17 residues. Written as DNA, the CDR3 is TGTGCCAGCAGCCAGGCGCGGGGGGCCGATGCCAGAGAGACCCAGTACTTC. Protein: CASSQARGADARETQYF.

This chain uses TRBV7-2 with TRBJ2-1; TRBD2 aligns across 12 bases. The junction had 9 bases not matched to a gene; V was cut back by 5 bases and J by 7 bases. CDR1 is SGHTA, CDR2 FQGNSA, per germline. The CDR3 consists of 16 residues. CDR3 region: CASSAQLAGGSNEQFF. The CDR3 region has the DNA TGTGCCAGCAGCGCTCAACTAGCGGGGGGATCGAATGAGCAGTTCTTC.

This clone was observed a single time. The CDR3 sequence is CASSEYLLDTSRANVLTF. The CDR3 nucleotides are TGTGCCAGCAGTGAGTACCTCCTTGACACAAGTCGGGCCAACGTCCTGACTTTC. The rearrangement uses TRBV28 and TRBJ2-6; D unresolved. The germline V gene encodes CDR1 MDHEN and CDR2 SYDVKM. Trimming took 5 bases from V and 5 from J, leaving 22 bases between them. The CDR3 has 18 residues.

The chain uses TRBV7-2 and TRBJ2-2, with D maybe TRBD1 (5 bases). Germline-derived CDR1 and CDR2 are SGHTA and FQGNSA. The CDR3 extends over 13 amino acids. The V end was cut by 6 bases, the J end by 3 bases, with 8 bases between. The CDR3 DNA reads TGTGCCAGCAGGAAAGGGGACACCGGGGAGCTGTTTTTT. The encoded protein is CASRKGDTGELFF.

The rearrangement joins TRBV5-1 to TRBJ2-3, with TRBD1 matching over 8 bases. Germline CDR1 SGHRS, CDR2 YFSETQ. V lost 4 bases to trimming and J lost 3 bases; unmatched junction nucleotides: 7. The CDR3 covers 15 residues. The CDR3 DNA sequence: TGCGCCAGCAGCCTACAACAGGGGGAGACAGATACGCAGTATTTT. Residues: CASSLQQGETDTQYF.

The chain employs TRBV11-3 and TRBJ2-6, with D maybe TRBD2 (7 bases). This CDR3 spans 18 amino acids. CDR1 and CDR2 (germline): SGHNT, YENEEA. V shed 3 bases and J shed 0 bases, with 15 bases lying between them. The CDR3 here is CASSLGGGRSSGANVLTF. DNA of the CDR3: TGTGCCAGCAGCTTGGGGGGGGGCCGTAGCTCTGGGGCCAACGTCCTGACTTTC.

The CDR3 DNA reads TGTGCCAGCAGCCCGCGTATTGGAGGTGGCAATCAGCCCCAGCATTTT. Its protein product is CASSPRIGGGNQPQHF. The V gene is TRBV7-8, the J gene TRBJ1-5; D unresolved. Trimming removed 5 bases at V and 2 bases at J, with 16 bases between. This CDR3 is 16 amino acids long. Germline V gene lookup returns CDR1 SGHVS and CDR2 FQNEAQ. Full variable domain (rest looked up from reference TRBV7-8 and TRBJ1-5): GAGVSQSPRYKVAKRGQDVALRCDPISGHVSLFWYQQALGQGPEFLTYFQNEAQLDKSGLPSDRFFAERPEGSVSTLKIQRTQQEDSAVYLCASSPRIGGGNQPQHFGDGTRLSIL.

The chain combines TRBV6-5 with TRBJ2-1, with 11 bases identical to TRBD2. This CDR3 region has 13 residues. Losses at the gene ends were 6 bases for V and 12 bases for J; bases not matched to a gene: 7. Germline V CDR1 and CDR2: MNHEY, SVGAGI. The CDR3 loop is CASRGRLAGPQFF. CDR3 nucleotides: TGTGCCAGCAGGGGACGACTAGCGGGGCCGCAGTTCTTC.

With regard to this clone: One end of the junction does not line up with germline, which may come from a read error. The chain has TRBV4-1 and TRBJ1-6; D not certain. Germline CDR1 is MGHRA and CDR2 is YSYEKL. The CDR3 consists of 15 residues. CDR3 DNA sequence: TGCGCCAGCAGCCAAGATGCAGGCCCAAATTCCCCCCTCCCCTTT. This translates into CASSQDAGPNSPLPF.

The CDR3 loop is CASSDSGQGGVNQPQHF. CDR3 nucleotide sequence: TGTGCCAGCAGTGACTCCGGACAGGGAGGGGTCAATCAGCCCCAGCATTTT. This chain links TRBV6-4 with TRBJ1-5, with 8 bases matching TRBD1. The CDR3 sequence is 17 residues long. Germline loops: CDR1 MRHNA, CDR2 SNTAGT. V trimming: 0 bases; J trimming: 3 bases; junction bases outside the gene matches: 7.

The V gene is TRBV7-2, the J gene TRBJ2-1; D gene unclear. CDR3 length equals 13 residues. V dropped 5 bases and J dropped 9 bases, with 14 bases sitting between them. The germline V gene encodes CDR1 SGHTA and CDR2 FQGNSA. The DNA of the CDR3 is TGTGCCAGCAGCCTCCACTACACGAGTGAGCAGTTCTTC. This encodes CASSLHYTSEQFF.

This clone was counted a single time. V and J are TRBV5-6 and TRBJ1-3; weak D call: TRBD1 (5 bases). Germline V lookup: CDR1 SGHDT, CDR2 YYEEEE. The ends were cut back, 0 bases at V and 0 bases at J, with 10 bases in the middle. The CDR3 spans 16 residues. CDR3: CASSLADTGSGNTIYF. The CDR3 DNA reads as TGTGCCAGCAGCTTGGCGGACACGGGCTCTGGAAACACCATATATTTT.

The chain couples TRBV30 to TRBJ1-4, with 7 bases identical to TRBD1. The CDR3 runs 13 residues. Trimming at V came to 5 bases and at J to 8 bases, leaving 8 bases not matched to a gene. Germline CDR1 GTSNPN, CDR2 SVGIG (reference sequence). The DNA for the CDR3 is TGTGCCTGGGGCAGGGGGGTGGTGGAAAAACTGTTTTTT. Its protein product is CAWGRGVVEKLFF. The full variable domain, in which reference TRBV30 and TRBJ1-4 provide the parts outside the CDR3, is SQTIHQWPATLVQPVGSPLSLECTVEGTSNPNLYWYRQAAGRGLQLLFYSVGIGQISSEVPQNLSASRPQDRQFILSSKKLLLSDSGFYLCAWGRGVVEKLFFGSGTQLSVL.

V and J are TRBV25-1 and TRBJ1-2; tentative D call: TRBD1 (6 bases). CDR1 and CDR2 from the germline V gene are MGHDK and SYGVNS. The germline V and J ends were trimmed by 0 bases and 5 bases, with 10 bases remaining between them. The CDR3 loop spans 14 amino acids. CDR3 in amino acids: CASSEYDRPYGYTF. CDR3 DNA sequence: TGTGCCAGCAGTGAATACGACAGGCCTTATGGCTACACCTTC.

The V gene is TRBV29-1, the J gene TRBJ2-1, with a possible D match to TRBD2 (7 bases). The CDR3 consists of 15 residues. V lost 1 base and J lost 6, with 16 bases in between. Germline-derived CDR1 and CDR2 are SQVTM and ANQGSEA. CDR3 loop: CSVEAWGGSGNEQFF. CDR3 DNA: TGCAGCGTTGAAGCGTGGGGGGGCTCGGGCAATGAGCAGTTCTTC.

The chain links TRBV7-9 to TRBJ1-2; D is ambiguous. There are 13 residues in the CDR3. Trimming took off 1 base at V and 4 bases at J, with 7 bases between the two ends. Germline V gene lookup returns CDR1 SEHNR and CDR2 FQNEAQ (reference sequence). CDR3 nucleotides: TGTGCCAGCAGCTTAGACTCGCCCTATGGCTACACCTTC. Amino acid sequence: CASSLDSPYGYTF.

The CDR3: CATSRELGGHPLHF. As DNA, the CDR3 is TGTGCCACCAGCAGAGAGTTGGGGGGGCACCCCCTCCACTTT. The chain employs TRBV15 and TRBJ1-6, with TRBD1 as a possible D gene (6 bases). Germline assignment: CDR1 LNHNV and CDR2 YYDKDF (reference sequence). This CDR3 is built from 14 residues. V shed 0 bases and J shed 13 bases, with 13 bases lying between them.

This chain uses TRBV2 with TRBJ2-1; 13 bases align to TRBD2. The CDR3 extends over 17 amino acids. V was clipped by 10 bases and J by 8 bases; unmatched bases: 17. Germline V CDR1 and CDR2: SNHLY, FYNNEI. DNA of the CDR3: TGTGCCACATCATTCCATTTACTAGCGGGGGGGGTGCATGAGCAGTTCTTC. Encoded protein: CATSFHLLAGGVHEQFF.

The chain is built from TRBV7-2 and TRBJ2-3; 7 nucleotides line up with TRBD2. The germline V gene has CDR1 SGHTA and CDR2 FQGNSA. This CDR3 comprises 16 residues. V shed 5 bases, J shed 4 bases, and the junction held 12 bases outside the gene matches. CDR3: CASSTVATSLADTQYF. CDR3 DNA: TGTGCCAGCAGCACGGTCGCGACTAGCCTAGCAGATACGCAGTATTTT. Based on the CDR3 plus reference TRBV7-2 and TRBJ2-3, the full variable domain is GAGVSQSPSNKVTEKGKDVELRCDPISGHTALYWYRQSLGQGLEFLIYFQGNSAPDKSGLPSDRFSAERTGGSVSTLTIQRTQQEDSAVYLCASSTVATSLADTQYFGPGTRLTVL.